This T cell receptor beta chain was profiled in a study of T-cell reconstitution after alpha-beta-depleted transplantation in children. V trimming: 4 bases; J trimming: 3 bases; junction bases outside the gene matches: 4. This CDR3 comprises 16 residues. CDR1 SNHLY and CDR2 FYNNEI come from the germline V gene. A TCRbeta library incorporating unique molecular identifiers was prepared. Using its own MiXCR run on the PCR reads, TCRdb lists one record per CDR3 protein. This table has hundreds of thousands of distinct CDR3 sequences, about a sixth appearing once. The sample consisted of PBMCs from the stem cell graft donor, taken from the stem cell graft. V is TRBV2 and J is TRBJ2-3; 13 bases match TRBD2. This receptor was taken from a human donor who donated a stem cell graft to a child with acute lymphoblastic leukemia. The CDR3 protein is CASSGTSGSITDTQYF. In DNA, the CDR3 is TGTGCCAGCAGTGGGACTAGCGGGAGTATAACAGATACGCAGTATTTT. The variable domain in full, with the rest retrieved from reference TRBV2 and TRBJ2-3, is EPEVTQTPSHQVTQMGQEVILRCVPISNHLYFYWYRQILGQKVEFLVSFYNNEISEKSEIFDDQFSVERPDGSNFTLKIRSTKLEDSAMYFCASSGTSGSITDTQYFGPGTRLTVL.